This T cell receptor beta chain originates from a study of PD-L1 blockade in urothelial cancer. Study summary: From 2014, patients received atezolizumab, given as 1,200 mg intravenously every 3 weeks. Bladder-origin urothelial cancer in males described about 90% of the 29 patients. After treatment start, blood was analyzed at 3 weeks (second dose) and at 6 weeks.

Using immunoSEQ multiplex PCR, the repertoire was profiled, and TCRdb retains in-frame clones only, with some absent. This sample has just over 50,000 clones, with 60% to 85% found just once. This CDR3 region has 15 residues. V was clipped by 1 base and J by 1 base; unmatched bases: 4. Germline CDR1 SGDLS, CDR2 YYNGEE. This TCR came from a man in his 70s with urothelial cancer. The starting material was PBMCs, obtained around atezolizumab (anti-PD-L1) treatment. The rearrangement joins TRBV9 to TRBJ1-1; 7 nucleotides match TRBD1. CDR3 residues: CASSVQGGGNTEAFF. The CDR3 coding sequence is TGTGCCAGCAGCGTACAGGGGGGTGGGAACACTGAAGCTTTCTTT.